This is a list of T cell receptor beta chains from one sample in a study of blood T cell repertoires in COVID-19. Measured with immunoSEQ multiplex PCR; TCRdb has only the in-frame clones, and not every one. The profile covers nearly 350,000 clones, with approximately 84% appearing a single time and approximately 1% taken by the ten largest. The specimen was PBMCs or T cells enriched from blood (not recorded which). The source of these receptors is a young woman who had recovered from COVID-19. Both conserved end residues are trimmed from each CDR3. D genes are given only for firm matches.

V,D,J,CDR3
TRBV19,.,TRBJ1-5,ASSIWGGRDNQPQH
TRBV2,.,TRBJ1-1,ASSPPGSRMNTEAF
TRBV6-5,TRBD1,TRBJ2-5,ASSEPGQSLTQY
TRBV9,.,TRBJ2-5,ASSVPGGKETQY
TRBV7-2,TRBD2,TRBJ2-3,ASRLAGARTDTQY
TRBV7-2,.,TRBJ1-1,ASSSPPGSGTEAF
TRBV21-1,.,TRBJ1-5,ASSPPCGGAHQPQH
TRBV19,.,TRBJ1-1,ASCRWESTEAF
TRBV7-2,TRBD1,TRBJ2-7,ASSLMVGQPYEQY
TRBV10-3,TRBD2,TRBJ2-7,ATRGGEQY
TRBV9,TRBD1,TRBJ2-3,ASSATGGFTDTQY
TRBV6-1,.,TRBJ1-1,ASSEGAGLNTEAF
TRBV28,.,TRBJ2-3,ASSSRRVTDTQY
TRBV2,TRBD1,TRBJ1-1,ASTDRGQAF
TRBV7-2,.,TRBJ2-1,ASSLHINSYNEQF
TRBV3-1/TRBV3-2,.,TRBJ2-7,ASSQARGLLSVREQY
TRBV25-1,TRBD2,TRBJ2-5,ASSAGGETQY
TRBV9,TRBD2,TRBJ2-3,ASSPQAGEPGNTQY
TRBV24-1,.,TRBJ2-2,ATVRQTQTGELF
TRBV3-1/TRBV3-2,TRBD2,TRBJ2-1,ASTFSGGADNEQF
TRBV12-3/TRBV12-4,TRBD1,TRBJ1-2,ASSFGQGAGYT
TRBV19,.,TRBJ2-7,ASSPDSTNSYEQY
TRBV5-5,.,TRBJ1-4,ASSLRGGDVAEKLF
TRBV14,.,TRBJ1-2,ASSQDLRGYGYT
TRBV20-1,.,TRBJ2-2,SAQDQRELF
TRBV2,.,TRBJ1-2,ASSGQGLDGYT
TRBV27,TRBD2,TRBJ2-2,ASSTSGGASGELF
TRBV5-8,.,TRBJ1-2,ASSPTGHYGYT
TRBV28,.,TRBJ1-1,ASREQMNTEAF
TRBV11-2,.,TRBJ2-7,ASSINMYEQY
TRBV7-9,.,TRBJ1-6,ASSRIRLEALH
TRBV2,TRBD1,TRBJ1-4,ASSVLSTGDGEKLF
TRBV30,TRBD1,TRBJ1-6,AWSGQGNSPLH
TRBV3-1/TRBV3-2,TRBD1,TRBJ1-1,ASSPRDRGGFTEAF
TRBV19,.,TRBJ2-1,ASSALTYEQF
TRBV28,TRBD2,TRBJ2-7,ASSQRLAGTYEQY
TRBV12-3/TRBV12-4,.,TRBJ1-1,ASSSRQDSEAF
TRBV19,.,TRBJ2-3,ASTKGGEVTDTQY
TRBV7-8,.,TRBJ1-3,ASSSGRVGGNTIY
TRBV28,.,TRBJ1-1,ASSGGPTNTEAF
TRBV9,TRBD2,TRBJ2-7,ASSEAPGTSLSKQY
TRBV19,TRBD1,TRBJ1-1,ASWDRVNTEAF
TRBV11-3,TRBD1,TRBJ1-2,ASSISPLRDRVYGYT
TRBV7-6,.,TRBJ2-2,ASRLYTGELF
TRBV7-9,TRBD2,TRBJ2-1,ASSKGTSGTYNEQF
TRBV2,TRBD1,TRBJ2-2,ASSEVGQGNTGELF
TRBV6-5,TRBD1,TRBJ1-2,ASSSQTTGRVGYT
TRBV19,.,TRBJ1-2,ASKTFQMTHGYT
TRBV6-4,.,TRBJ2-2,ASSDSRENTGELF
TRBV4-1,TRBD2,TRBJ2-2,ASSHASGGANTGELF
TRBV27,TRBD1,TRBJ1-4,ASSLGRGTREEKLF
TRBV2,.,TRBJ2-5,ASSEILLPGTQY
TRBV10-1,.,TRBJ2-1,ASSEAGPFNEQF
TRBV5-5,TRBD1,TRBJ1-1,ASSRSGTGGTEAF
TRBV24-1,TRBD1,TRBJ2-2,ATDPGTGGLNTGELF